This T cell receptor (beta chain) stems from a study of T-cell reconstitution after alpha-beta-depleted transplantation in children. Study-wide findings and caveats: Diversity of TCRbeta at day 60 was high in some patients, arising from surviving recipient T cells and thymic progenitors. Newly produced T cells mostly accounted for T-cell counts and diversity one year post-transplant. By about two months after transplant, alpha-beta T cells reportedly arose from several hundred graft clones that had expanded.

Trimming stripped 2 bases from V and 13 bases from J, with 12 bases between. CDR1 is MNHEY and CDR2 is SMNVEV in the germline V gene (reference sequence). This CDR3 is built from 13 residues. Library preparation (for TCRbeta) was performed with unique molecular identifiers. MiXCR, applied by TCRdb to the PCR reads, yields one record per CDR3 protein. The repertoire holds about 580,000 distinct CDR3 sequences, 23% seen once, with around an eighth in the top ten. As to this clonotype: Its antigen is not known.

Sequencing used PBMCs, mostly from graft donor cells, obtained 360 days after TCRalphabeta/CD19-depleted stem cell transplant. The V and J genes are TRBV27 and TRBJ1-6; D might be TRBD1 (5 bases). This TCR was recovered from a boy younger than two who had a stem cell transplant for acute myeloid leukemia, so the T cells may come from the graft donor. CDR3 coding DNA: TGTGCCAGCAGTTTAGGGACTGGTTTTCCCCTCCACTTT. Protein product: CASSLGTGFPLHF.